This T cell receptor (beta chain) is drawn from a study of T-cell memory formation after mild COVID-19. Background on the study: TCR clusters were largely donor specific. Findings and limits, study-wide: Still unconfirmed is whether the second-wave clones peaking on day 37 recognized SARS-CoV-2. Later expanders leaned CD4+, whereas day 15 to 85 contracting clones were balanced CD4/CD8. Shrinking CD4+ clones were chiefly CM and EM; CD8+ ones were chiefly EMRA.

One entry per CDR3 protein, called by TCRdb with MiXCR from the 5' RACE reads. Counted here are approximately 260,000 distinct CDR3 sequences, roughly 18% occurring once; the ten biggest clones make up 23%. CDR1 and CDR2 from the germline V gene are SEHNR and FQNEAQ (reference sequence). After removal of 10 bases from V and 3 bases from J, the junction contained 3 bases not matched to a gene. The CDR3 spans 12 residues. Points on this clonotype: Its target is unknown.

The clonotype originates from a man younger than 35 who had mild COVID-19 (a few samples of this study predate the infection). Cell type and time point are not known. The chain carries TRBV7-9 and TRBJ2-7; 10 bases align to TRBD1. Sequencing was carried out using PBMCs or a T cell subset sorted from them (not recorded which). The CDR3 loop is CAIRDRGYEQYF. CDR3 nucleotides: TGTGCCATCCGGGACAGGGGCTACGAGCAGTACTTC.